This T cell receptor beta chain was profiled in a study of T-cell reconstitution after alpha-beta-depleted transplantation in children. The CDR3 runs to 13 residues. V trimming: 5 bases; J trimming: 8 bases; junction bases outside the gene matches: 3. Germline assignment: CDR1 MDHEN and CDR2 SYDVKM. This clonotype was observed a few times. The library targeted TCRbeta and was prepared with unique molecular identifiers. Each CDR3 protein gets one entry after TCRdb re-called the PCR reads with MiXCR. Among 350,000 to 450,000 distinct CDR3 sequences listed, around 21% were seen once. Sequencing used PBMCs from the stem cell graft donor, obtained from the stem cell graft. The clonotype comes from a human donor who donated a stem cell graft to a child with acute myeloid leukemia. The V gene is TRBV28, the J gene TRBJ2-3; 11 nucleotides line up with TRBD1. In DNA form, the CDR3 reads TGTGCCAGCAGTGGACAGGGGGCGGGTACGCAGTATTTT. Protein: CASSGQGAGTQYF.